These 13 T cell receptor beta chains share one sample of origin, sequenced in a study of T cell repertoires in cytomegalovirus infection. TCRdb redid the calling of the reads with MiXCR, one entry per CDR3 protein. The sample comprises roughly 990,000 distinct CDR3 sequences, roughly a third of which are singletons, and roughly 12% rests with the top ten. For these TCRs, the target antigens are not known. This sample comprised cultured CD8+ T cells from PBMCs, obtained from culture after CMV antigen stimulation. These receptors all stem from a human donor in good health (CMV status not recorded). Some clones in this sample may be carry-over from other donors' samples.

This clonotype turned up a few times. The chain has TRBV15 and TRBJ1-5; D is possibly TRBD1 (5 bases). There are 14 residues in the CDR3. Germline lookup yields CDR1 LNHNV and CDR2 YYDKDF (reference sequence). The V gene lost 2 bases and the J gene lost 6 bases, with 11 bases spanning the gap. This chain's CDR3 is CATSRFRDAQPQHF. The CDR3 coding sequence is TGTGCCACCAGCAGATTCAGGGACGCTCAGCCCCAGCATTTT.

Remarks on this clonotype: This may come from a read error, since a much larger clone is one base off. The chain employs TRBV7-6 and TRBJ1-1, with D possibly matching TRBD1 (5 bases). CDR3 length: 16 residues. Per the germline V gene, CDR1 is SGHVS and CDR2 is FNYEAQ. Here the CDR3 reads CASSLTNNEGNAEAFF. In DNA, the CDR3 is TGTGCCAGCAGCCTAACAAACAACGAGGGGAACGCTGAAGCTTTCTTT.

This clonotype was seen at least ten times. V usage is TRBV7-2 and J usage is TRBJ2-4; D is undetermined. Trimming pared 5 bases from V and 4 bases from J, leaving 12 bases between. The CDR3 covers 14 residues. The V gene's germline CDR1 is SGHTA and CDR2 FQGNSA. CDR3 sequence reads: CASSPVLAKNIQYF. CDR3 nucleotides: TGTGCCAGCAGCCCCGTCTTAGCAAAAAACATTCAGTACTTC.

The rearrangement uses TRBV15 and TRBJ2-3; D assignment may be TRBD1 or TRBD2 (6 bases each). The CDR3 consists of 14 residues. Germline CDR1 LNHNV, CDR2 YYDKDF (reference sequence). Trimming stripped 5 bases from V and 1 base from J, with 10 bases between. This CDR3 is CATSARGGTDTQYF. CDR3 in DNA: TGTGCCACCAGCGCAAGGGGGGGCACAGATACGCAGTATTTT.

This clonotype showed up just once. The chain couples TRBV7-4 to TRBJ2-5, with 9 bases aligning to TRBD1. V lost 5 bases, J lost 3 bases, and 4 bases stayed unmatched. The CDR3 covers 14 residues. CDR1 SGHVT and CDR2 SQSDAQ come from the germline V gene. The CDR3 DNA sequence: TGTGCCAGCAGCGCCAGGACAGGGGAAGAGACCCAGTACTTC. Encoded protein: CASSARTGEETQYF. Looking up the rest from reference TRBV7-4 and TRBJ2-5 gives the full variable domain: GAGVSQSPRYKVAKRGRDVALRCDSISGHVTLYWYRQTLGQGSEVLTYSQSDAQRDKSGRPSGRFSAERPERSVSTLKIQRTEQGDSAVYLCASSARTGEETQYFGPGTRLLVL.

This clonotype was seen at least ten times. J is TRBJ2-1 and V is TRBV9, with no clear D. Germline V gives CDR1 SGDLS, CDR2 YYNGEE. Trimming cost V 0 bases and J 2 bases, with 3 bases left between them. The CDR3 has 13 amino acids. The CDR3: CASSVGTYNEQFF. As DNA, the CDR3 is TGTGCCAGCAGCGTAGGGACCTACAATGAGCAGTTCTTC. Using reference TRBV9 and TRBJ2-1 for the parts outside the CDR3, the full variable domain is DSGVTQTPKHLITATGQRVTLRCSPRSGDLSVYWYQQSLDQGLQFLIQYYNGEERAKGNILERFSAQQFPDLHSELNLSSLELGDSALYFCASSVGTYNEQFFGPGTRLTVL.

This clonotype occurred many times. This chain links TRBV7-9 with TRBJ1-1; maybe TRBD1 (5 bases). The V end was cut by 5 bases, the J end by 4 bases, with 17 bases between. There are 15 residues in the CDR3. Per germline, CDR1 SEHNR and CDR2 FQNEAQ (reference sequence). The chain's CDR3 is CASSPGQIGFTEAFF. The CDR3 DNA reads as TGTGCCAGCAGCCCAGGGCAAATAGGTTTCACTGAAGCTTTCTTT.

This clonotype turned up a few times. The chain couples TRBV12-3 or TRBV12-4 to TRBJ2-1; D is perhaps TRBD2 (7 bases). The CDR3 is made up of 14 amino acids. Trimming pared 2 bases from V and 7 bases from J, leaving 12 bases between. The CDR3 DNA sequence: TGTGCCAGCAGTTTAAACGGGGGGCGGAATGAGCAGTTCTTC. Residues: CASSLNGGRNEQFF.

Concerning this clonotype: A junction boundary mismatches the germline segment, possibly from a read error. The chain recombines TRBV10-3 with TRBJ2-2; D is undetermined. The CDR3 is 17 residues long. The germline V gene has CDR1 ENHRY and CDR2 SYGVKD. The CDR3 nucleotides read TGTACCATCAGTGCAACATACTCTGGGGTGAACACCGGGGAGCTGTTTTTT. This encodes CTISATYSGVNTGELFF.

Here the CDR3 reads CASSVGEVHYGYTF. The DNA of the CDR3 is TGTGCCAGCAGTGTTGGAGAGGTACACTATGGCTACACCTTC. The chain couples TRBV6-1 to TRBJ1-2; no reliable D call. Germline V gene sequence: CDR1 MNHNS, CDR2 SASEGT. Trimming left V 4 bases short and J 3 bases short, with 12 bases between. The CDR3 length is 14 residues.

This sequence joins TRBV20-1 and TRBJ1-2, with D uncertain. This CDR3 comprises 13 residues. Trimming removed 5 bases from V and 3 bases from J, with 13 bases in between. Germline loops: CDR1 DFQATT, CDR2 SNEGSKA (reference sequence). The DNA of the CDR3 is TGCAGTGCTCGACTCCTATGGGACTATGGCTACACCTTC. It yields the protein CSARLLWDYGYTF.

The genes are TRBV12-5 and TRBJ1-5; a possible D gene is TRBD1 (5 bases). CDR1 LGHNT and CDR2 FRNRAP come from the germline V gene. This CDR3 contains 13 residues. The germline V and J ends were trimmed by 2 bases and 5 bases, with 7 bases remaining between them. This chain's CDR3 is CASGLPGDQPQHF. Written as DNA, the CDR3 is TGTGCTAGTGGTTTGCCGGGGGATCAGCCCCAGCATTTT.

The V gene is TRBV20-1, the J gene TRBJ1-6; D remains unclear. Germline V CDR1 and CDR2: DFQATT, SNEGSKA (reference sequence). With 0 bases removed from V and 6 bases from J, the gap between germline ends came to 21 bases. The CDR3 extends over 18 amino acids. The chain's CDR3 is CSARDRNYATSPNSPLHF. In DNA, the CDR3 is TGCAGTGCTAGAGATCGTAATTACGCGACTTCACCTAATTCACCCCTCCACTTT.